This T cell receptor (beta chain) was documented in a study of T cells in Graves' hyperthyroidism and ophthalmopathy. Template material for amplifying TCR beta CDR3 regions consisted of RNA transcripts. Primed by the HTBI set, a first-round RT-PCR was run on the TCR CDR3. TCRdb called the multiplex PCR reads again in MiXCR, with one record for every CDR3 protein. The table has about 400,000 distinct CDR3 sequences, over 12% seen once. This clonotype has ten or more counts. Unmatched junction bases numbered 5, after V lost 5 bases and J lost 3 bases. Germline V gene data show CDR1 as SEHNR and CDR2 as FQNEAQ (reference sequence). CDR3 length: 14 amino acids.

The sample comprised blood. V is TRBV7-9 and J is TRBJ1-1; TRBD1 matches at 8 bases. The receptor comes from a young man with Graves' ophthalmopathy. For the CDR3, the DNA is TGTGCCAGCAGCCCCCAGGGGGCTGACACTGAAGCTTTCTTT. Translation: CASSPQGADTEAFF.